A selection of T cell receptor beta chains follows, all from one sample in a study of blood T cells in healthy people across ages. TCRdb recomputed calls from the 5' RACE reads with MiXCR, one row per CDR3 protein. In the table there are hundreds of thousands of distinct CDR3 sequences, around 43% of which are singletons. Source material: blood. The receptors derive from a man older than 75 in good health. CDR3s include the opening cysteine and the closing phenylalanine or tryptophan. The D gene is left open where the match is weak. Expanded clones are given a class, and other clones once, few, many or no size at all.

J gene,D gene,V gene,clone size,CDR3 length,CDR3 DNA,CDR3 protein
TRBJ2-1,TRBD1,TRBV7-9,-,17,TGTGCCAGCAGCCCTAACACAGGGGCGAGCTCCTACAATGAGCAGTTCTTC,CASSPNTGASSYNEQFF
TRBJ1-1,-,TRBV12-5,-,16,TGTGCTAGTGGTTTGGTAAGGGCCCCCGGGATTCATGAAGCTTTCTTT,CASGLVRAPGIHEAFF
TRBJ2-4,-,TRBV3-1,few,15,TGTGCCAGCAGCCCCAGGGGGGTGAGACAAAACATTCAGTACTTC,CASSPRGVRQNIQYF
TRBJ2-5,-,TRBV7-9,-,14,TGTGCCAGCAGCCCAATGGAAAGGCAAGAGACCCAGTACTTC,CASSPMERQETQYF
TRBJ2-6,TRBD1,TRBV6-5,-,16,TGTGCCAGCAGACGGGACAGTATCTCTGGGGCCAACGTCCTGACTTTC,CASRRDSISGANVLTF
TRBJ2-1,-,TRBV7-8,-,16,TGTGCCAGCAGCACAACAGGGTGGGGAACCTACAATGAGCAGTTCTTC,CASSTTGWGTYNEQFF
TRBJ2-1,TRBD2,TRBV3-1,-,19,TGTGCCAGCAGCCAACCCACCCGGACTAGCAAGAGCTCCCACAACGAGCAGTTCTTC,CASSQPTRTSKSSHNEQFF
TRBJ1-2,-,TRBV9,few,13,TGTGCCAGCAGCGTATCCCCCCAGGCTGGCTACACCTTC,CASSVSPQAGYTF
TRBJ2-1,TRBD2,TRBV28,-,16,TGTGCCAGCCCCCCAGCACTAGCGGGAGGACTCAATGAGCAGTTCTTC,CASPPALAGGLNEQFF
TRBJ2-3,TRBD2,TRBV4-2,-,17,TGTGCCAGCAGCCAAGCTCTAGCGGGGGGAAGCACAGATACGCAGTATTTT,CASSQALAGGSTDTQYF
TRBJ2-1,TRBD2,TRBV12-3/TRBV12-4,-,15,TGTGCCAGCAGCAAGGGACTAGCGGGAGAACATGAGCAGTTCTTC,CASSKGLAGEHEQFF
TRBJ2-3,-,TRBV20-1,-,14,TGCAGTGCTAGAAAGGGGGTACCGCGGGATACGCAGTATTTT,CSARKGVPRDTQYF
TRBJ2-1,TRBD1,TRBV7-9,-,17,TGTGCCAGCAGCCCCCCCGCTGGACAGGGGAGGCACAATGAGCAGTTCTTC,CASSPPAGQGRHNEQFF
TRBJ2-7,-,TRBV6-2/TRBV6-3,-,15,TGTGCCAGCAGCCTACACGGGACGTCCCTCTTAGAGCAGTACTTC,CASSLHGTSLLEQYF
TRBJ2-3,-,TRBV20-1,-,15,TGCAGTGCTAGAAGAGCGAGGGGCAAGACGAATACGCAGTATTTT,CSARRARGKTNTQYF
TRBJ1-2,-,TRBV4-2,once,15,TGTGCCAGCAGCCAAGATCTGGTGGGAGGCAGTGGCTACACCTTC,CASSQDLVGGSGYTF
TRBJ2-2,-,TRBV6-2/TRBV6-3,few,14,TGTGCCAGCAGTATGGGACCGGGCACCGGGGAGCTGTTTTTT,CASSMGPGTGELFF
TRBJ1-5,-,TRBV7-8,-,13,TGTGCCAGCAGCGTGGGGATGGACCAGCCCCAGCATTTT,CASSVGMDQPQHF
TRBJ2-3,-,TRBV3-1,many,18,TGTGCCAGCAGCCGCCCCGGAATAGGAACTAGCAGCACAGATACGCAGTATTTT,CASSRPGIGTSSTDTQYF
TRBJ2-2,-,TRBV20-1,-,14,TGCAGTGCTAGAGGGGGACTCAAAACCGGGGAGCTGTTTTTT,CSARGGLKTGELFF
TRBJ2-5,TRBD1,TRBV5-1,few,14,TGCGCCAGCAGCGAACCCAGGGGGAAGGAGACCCAGTACTTC,CASSEPRGKETQYF
TRBJ2-3,-,TRBV25-1,-,14,TGTGCCAGCAGGGGCGGGCTTAGCACAGATACGCAGTATTTT,CASRGGLSTDTQYF
TRBJ1-1,-,TRBV18,-,11,TGTGCCAGCTCACCAAGAGATGAAGCTTTCTTT,CASSPRDEAFF
TRBJ1-1,-,TRBV12-3/TRBV12-4,-,13,TGTGCCAGCATCGGGAGGAGGAACACTGAAGCTTTCTTT,CASIGRRNTEAFF
TRBJ2-3,-,TRBV24-1,once,13,TGTGCCACCAGTGGTGGCAGGACAGATACGCAGTATTTT,CATSGGRTDTQYF
TRBJ2-1,TRBD2,TRBV20-1,few,14,TGCAGTGCTAGCCTTGGCGGGAGATACAATGAGCAGTTCTTC,CSASLGGRYNEQFF
TRBJ2-1,TRBD2,TRBV18,-,16,TGTGCCAGCTCACCCAACTCGGGACTAGCGTCCCATGAGCAGTTCTTC,CASSPNSGLASHEQFF
TRBJ2-5,-,TRBV13,-,13,TGTGCCAGCAGCTGGACCCGAGGGGAGACCCAGTACTTC,CASSWTRGETQYF
TRBJ2-1,TRBD2,TRBV3-1,once,16,TGTGCCAGCAGCCAAGATTTAGCGGGAGGCAACAATGAGCAGTTCTTC,CASSQDLAGGNNEQFF
TRBJ2-1,TRBD2,TRBV20-1,-,12,TGCAGTGCTAGCGGGAGGCCCCCCGAGCAGTTCTTC,CSASGRPPEQFF
TRBJ2-7,-,TRBV27,few,14,TGTGCCAGCAGTCCTTACCAGGGGGGAGCCGAGCAGTACTTC,CASSPYQGGAEQYF
TRBJ2-7,-,TRBV21-1,-,14,TGTGCCAGCAGCAAAGCAGGCAGCTGCTACGAGCAGTACTTC,CASSKAGSCYEQYF
TRBJ2-7,TRBD1,TRBV20-1,-,15,TGCAGTGCTCAAACTCCGGGACAGGGGGCCTACGAGCAGTACTTC,CSAQTPGQGAYEQYF
TRBJ2-7,-,TRBV7-7,-,13,TGTGCCAGCAGTGTCCAGGTGGGGGACGAGCAGTACTTC,CASSVQVGDEQYF
TRBJ2-3,TRBD2,TRBV7-2,-,17,TGTGCCAGCAGCTTAGCGTCCAGCGGGGCGTGGTCAGATACGCAGTATTTT,CASSLASSGAWSDTQYF